This passage covers 11 T cell receptor beta chains from one sample sequenced in a study of response to subunit inactivated influenza vaccine. TCRdb re-derived calls from the RT-PCR reads in MiXCR, one entry per CDR3 protein. The sample lists around 570,000 distinct CDR3 sequences, about 11% seen once, with around 10% in the top ten. These same data were also listed under a study on T cells expressing NK-cell markers. That work contributes: UMIs accompanied the 5'RACE template switching by which TCR beta cDNA was made.

The sample here was PBMCs from blood, taken on the day of vaccination. All receptors derive from a man over 45 who received an inactivated influenza vaccine.

This clonotype was found a few times. The rearrangement uses TRBV6-6 and TRBJ2-1; no clear D. The CDR3 has 13 residues. V lost 7 bases to trimming and J lost 5 bases, with 12 bases between them. Germline CDR1 MNHNY, CDR2 SVGAGI (reference sequence). In DNA, the CDR3 is TGTGCCAGCACAGGTATAGAGAACAATGAGCAGTTCTTC. The encoded protein is CASTGIENNEQFF.

This clonotype was seen only a few times. This chain uses TRBV3-1 with TRBJ2-7; D unclear. The CDR3 contains 13 residues. V shed 2 bases and J shed 6 bases, with 11 bases lying between them. Germline V gene lookup returns CDR1 LGHDT and CDR2 YNNKEL (reference sequence). The CDR3 region is CASSQIRRREQYF. CDR3 bases: TGTGCCAGCAGCCAAATAAGACGTCGCGAGCAGTACTTC.

Here the CDR3 reads CASRRNRALSYEQYF. The DNA for the CDR3 is TGTGCCAGCAGGCGGAACAGGGCTCTCTCCTACGAGCAGTACTTC. V and J are TRBV6-2 or TRBV6-3 and TRBJ2-7, with TRBD1 as a possible D gene (6 bases). Per the germline V gene, CDR1 is MNHEY and CDR2 is SVGEGT. This CDR3 has 15 amino acids. V was trimmed by 6 bases and J by 0 bases, leaving 15 bases between them.

The chain combines TRBV24-1 with TRBJ2-4; 13 nucleotides align to TRBD2. The junction had 3 bases not matched to a gene; V was cut back by 4 bases and J by 10 bases. This CDR3 spans 14 amino acids. Germline V CDR1 and CDR2: KGHDR, SFDVKD. CDR3: CATSEEGLAGIQYF. The CDR3 bases are TGTGCCACCAGTGAGGAGGGACTAGCGGGAATTCAGTACTTC.

The chain is built from TRBV11-2 and TRBJ2-1; no clear D. CDR1 is SGHAT, CDR2 FQNNGV, per germline. V lost 3 bases to trimming and J lost 8 bases, with 17 bases between them. The CDR3 runs to 15 residues. The CDR3 loop is CASSLAYSSWDEQFF. CDR3 bases: TGTGCCAGCAGCTTGGCCTATAGCTCTTGGGATGAGCAGTTCTTC.

Regarding this clonotype: This may stem from a read error, because a much larger clone lies one nucleotide away. The V and J genes are TRBV5-1 and TRBJ2-3, with D hard to call. Germline V gene lookup returns CDR1 SGHRS and CDR2 YFSETQ. There are 14 residues in the CDR3. CDR3 sequence: CASSLVGVSDTHYF. CDR3 nucleotide sequence: TGCGCCAGCAGCTTGGTTGGGGTCTCAGATACGCACTATTTT.

The CDR3 DNA sequence: TGTGCCAGCAGTAGGAAAAGGGAAGAGACCCAGTACTTC. Its protein product is CASSRKREETQYF. The chain employs TRBV2 and TRBJ2-5; no clear D. CDR1 and CDR2 from the germline V gene are SNHLY and FYNNEI. Trimming took off 5 bases at V and 3 bases at J, with 10 bases between the two ends. The CDR3 sequence is 13 residues long.

The sample holds many counts of this clonotype. J is TRBJ2-1 and V is TRBV14, with D hard to call. The CDR3 covers 12 residues. Germline V gene data show CDR1 as SGHDN and CDR2 as FVKESK. V was shortened by 3 bases and J by 5 bases, with 5 bases between the two germline ends. The CDR3 DNA reads as TGTGCCAGCAGCCATTTCGACAATGAGCAGTTCTTC. Its translation is CASSHFDNEQFF.

The chain has TRBV27 and TRBJ2-7, with D possibly being TRBD1 (5 bases). Looked up from germline, CDR1 is MNHEY and CDR2 is SMNVEV (reference sequence). There are 16 residues in the CDR3. V lost 0 bases to trimming and J lost 3 bases, with 15 bases between them. The CDR3 is CASSLSIPQRGYEQYF. The CDR3 DNA reads as TGTGCCAGCAGTTTATCTATCCCTCAAAGGGGCTACGAGCAGTACTTC.

This clonotype was seen a handful of times. The CDR3 bases are TGTGCCAGCAGTTACTTGGAACTAGCGGGAGGAAAACCGCCCATAACAAGAGCGGAGACCCAGTACTTC. Its protein product is CASSYLELAGGKPPITRAETQYF. The rearrangement links TRBV6-2 or TRBV6-3 to TRBJ2-5; 12 bases map to TRBD2. V shed 1 base and J 5 bases; nucleotides not matched to a gene: 26. Looked up from germline, CDR1 is MNHEY and CDR2 is SVGEGT. CDR3 length equals 23 residues.

The V call is TRBV6-5, the J call TRBJ2-5, with 8 bases lining up with TRBD2. The V and J ends lost 3 bases and 5 bases, in that order; junction bases with no gene match: 8. The CDR3 runs 15 residues. CDR1 is MNHEY, CDR2 SVGAGI, per germline. CDR3 in amino acids: CASSYVGTSMETQYF. CDR3 DNA sequence: TGTGCCAGCAGTTATGTCGGGACTAGTATGGAGACCCAGTACTTC.